This section outlines one TCR beta chain sequence together with its context. Its specificity is not known. A much larger clone is a single base away; this may be a read error. The germline gives CDR1 SGHDT, CDR2 YYEEEE. The CDR3 runs 14 residues. The entry originates in a study of blood T cells in healthy people across ages. Drawn from each donor were roughly 10 milliliters of peripheral blood. Then a second PCR, running roughly 7 to 11 cycles, was carried out with a sample-barcoded 5' primer and a J-beta primer mix. Researchers report that each sample yielded at least 2.5 million CDR3-containing paired-end reads. From the 5' RACE reads, TCRdb called clonotypes with MiXCR, one entry per CDR3 protein. This sample has hundreds of thousands of distinct CDR3 sequences, with around 48% found just once. Overall study findings and caveats: Comparison with aged donors showed that long-lived donors had more naive CD4+ cells and higher diversity. Among T cells, TCR beta diversity per million cells dropped roughly linearly as age rose.

The V and J genes are TRBV5-6 and TRBJ2-1; tentative D call: TRBD2 (7 bases). The sequence was collected from a woman in her fifties or sixties in good health. The sample was blood. Here the CDR3 DNA reads TGTACCAGCAGCTTGGTAGGGGGGGTCGGTGAGCAGTTCTTC. Its translation: CTSSLVGGVGEQFF.